This entry features one T cell receptor beta chain sequence. As handled by the study authors: Using reference gene primer amplification, nucleated cell counts were estimated. This table comes from immunoSEQ multiplex PCR, and its TCRdb copy is limited to in-frame clones, with some not included. V, J and clone size are taken as reported in that table, and D and trimming were inferred from the DNA itself. The sample has over 20,000 clones, 86% seen once. The sample originates from a study of blood T cell repertoires in COVID-19. Study in general: The United States, Italy and Spain were the sources of the acute and convalescent COVID-19 samples.

Germline CDR1 and CDR2: MNHEY and SVGAGI. CDR3 size: 15 residues. After removal of 0 bases from V and 4 bases from J, the junction contained 5 bases not matched to a gene. The gene calls are TRBV6-5 and TRBJ1-1, with 7 bases fitting TRBD1. This TCR was sampled from a human donor with active COVID-19. The donor label of this sample is uncertain. The sequencing sample was made of peripheral blood. The CDR3 reads CASSYSNRGGTEAFF. CDR3 nucleotide sequence: TGTGCCAGCAGTTACTCCAACAGGGGAGGCACTGAAGCTTTCTTT.